The clone carrying this TCR beta chain was seen only a few times. This entry comes from a study of human T cells and chemical hapten exposure. MiXCR, run by TCRdb on the RACE reads, gives a single entry per CDR3 protein. The sample consists of around 67,000 distinct CDR3 sequences, around 8.8% of them appearing once. Looked up from germline, CDR1 is DFQATT and CDR2 is SNEGSKA (reference sequence). V gave up 1 base and J gave up 1 base, with 8 bases separating them. This CDR3 is built from 13 residues. Time point denoted: patch test 2, 6 weeks after DPC sensitization. Described treatment: therapeutic diphenylcyclopropenone sensitization with weekly scalp DPC.

This sample comprised whole blood, obtained in connection with sensitization to the hapten diphenylcyclopropenone (DPC). The source of this sequence is a woman in her fifties or sixties with alopecia areata. Some clones in this sample may be carry-over from other donors' samples. The chain joins TRBV20-1 to TRBJ2-7; a weak D match, TRBD2 (5 bases). CDR3 in amino acids: CSARAQRSYEQYF. The DNA of the CDR3 is TGCAGTGCTAGAGCTCAGCGGTCCTACGAGCAGTACTTC.